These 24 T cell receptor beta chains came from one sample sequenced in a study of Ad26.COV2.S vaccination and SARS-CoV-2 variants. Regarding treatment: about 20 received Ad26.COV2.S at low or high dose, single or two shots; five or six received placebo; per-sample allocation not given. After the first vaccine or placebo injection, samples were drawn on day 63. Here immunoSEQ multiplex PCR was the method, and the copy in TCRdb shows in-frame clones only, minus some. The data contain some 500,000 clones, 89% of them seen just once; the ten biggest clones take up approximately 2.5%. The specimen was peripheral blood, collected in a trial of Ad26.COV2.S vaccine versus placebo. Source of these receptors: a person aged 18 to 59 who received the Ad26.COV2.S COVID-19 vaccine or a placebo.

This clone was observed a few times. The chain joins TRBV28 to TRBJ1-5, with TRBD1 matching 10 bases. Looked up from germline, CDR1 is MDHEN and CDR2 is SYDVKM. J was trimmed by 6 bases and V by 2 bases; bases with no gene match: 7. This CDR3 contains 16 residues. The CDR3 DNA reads TGTGCCAGCAGTTTAGCATCCGGGACAGGGGTTCAGCCCCAGCATTTT. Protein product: CASSLASGTGVQPQHF.

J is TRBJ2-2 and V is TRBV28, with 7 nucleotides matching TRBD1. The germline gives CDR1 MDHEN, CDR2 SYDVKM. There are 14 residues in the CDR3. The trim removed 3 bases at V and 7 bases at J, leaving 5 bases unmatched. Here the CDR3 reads CASSLRGGHGELFF. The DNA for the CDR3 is TGTGCCAGCAGTTTGAGAGGGGGCCACGGGGAGCTGTTTTTT.

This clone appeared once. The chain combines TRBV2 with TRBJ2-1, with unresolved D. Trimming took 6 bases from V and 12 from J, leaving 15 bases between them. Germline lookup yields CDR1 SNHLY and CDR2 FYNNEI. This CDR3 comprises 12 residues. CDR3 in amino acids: CASSFTARPQFF. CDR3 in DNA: TGTGCCAGCAGCTTTACGGCCCGGCCGCAGTTCTTC.

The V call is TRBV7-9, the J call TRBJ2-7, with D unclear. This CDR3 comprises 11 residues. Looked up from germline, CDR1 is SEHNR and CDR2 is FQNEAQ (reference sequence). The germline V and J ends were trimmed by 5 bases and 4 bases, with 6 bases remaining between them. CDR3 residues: CASSRSYEQYF. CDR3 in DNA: TGTGCCAGCAGCCGATCTTACGAGCAGTACTTC.

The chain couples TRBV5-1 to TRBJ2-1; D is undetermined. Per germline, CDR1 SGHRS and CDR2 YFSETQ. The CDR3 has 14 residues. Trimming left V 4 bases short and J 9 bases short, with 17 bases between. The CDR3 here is CASSELASTGEQFF. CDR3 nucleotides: TGCGCCAGCAGCGAACTCGCCTCGACGGGTGAGCAGTTCTTC.

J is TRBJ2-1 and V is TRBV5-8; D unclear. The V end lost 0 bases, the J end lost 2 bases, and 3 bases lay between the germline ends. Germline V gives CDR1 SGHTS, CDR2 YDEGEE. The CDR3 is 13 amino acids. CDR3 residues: CASSLVAYNEQFF. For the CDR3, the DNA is TGTGCCAGCAGCTTGGTCGCCTACAATGAGCAGTTCTTC. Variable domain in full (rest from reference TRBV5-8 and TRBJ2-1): EAGVTQSPTHLIKTRGQQATLRCSPISGHTSVYWYQQALGLGLQFLLWYDEGEERNRGNFPPRFSGRQFPNYSSELNVNALELEDSALYLCASSLVAYNEQFFGPGTRLTVL.

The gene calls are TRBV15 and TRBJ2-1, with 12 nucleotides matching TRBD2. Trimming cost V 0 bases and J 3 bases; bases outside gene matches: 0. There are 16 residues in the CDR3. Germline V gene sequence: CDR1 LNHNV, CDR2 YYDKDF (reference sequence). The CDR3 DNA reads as TGTGCCACCAGCAGAGAGGGACTAGCGGGCTACAATGAGCAGTTCTTC. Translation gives CATSREGLAGYNEQFF.

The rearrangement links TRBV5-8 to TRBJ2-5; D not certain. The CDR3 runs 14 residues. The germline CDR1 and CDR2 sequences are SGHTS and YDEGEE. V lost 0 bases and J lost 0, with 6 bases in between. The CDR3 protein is CASSLVTYQETQYF. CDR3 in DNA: TGTGCCAGCAGCTTGGTCACGTACCAAGAGACCCAGTACTTC.

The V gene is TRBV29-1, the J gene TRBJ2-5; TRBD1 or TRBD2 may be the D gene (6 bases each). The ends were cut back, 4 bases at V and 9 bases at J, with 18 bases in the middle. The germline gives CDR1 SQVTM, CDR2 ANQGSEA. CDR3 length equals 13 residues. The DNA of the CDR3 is TGCAGCGTTGCGTGGTTAGAGGGGGAGGCCCAGTACTTC. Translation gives CSVAWLEGEAQYF. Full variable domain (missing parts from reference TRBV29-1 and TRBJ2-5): SAVISQKPSRDICQRGTSLTIQCQVDSQVTMMFWYRQQPGQSLTLIATANQGSEATYESGFVIDKFPISRPNLTFSTLTVSNMSPEDSSIYLCSVAWLEGEAQYFGPGTRLLVL.

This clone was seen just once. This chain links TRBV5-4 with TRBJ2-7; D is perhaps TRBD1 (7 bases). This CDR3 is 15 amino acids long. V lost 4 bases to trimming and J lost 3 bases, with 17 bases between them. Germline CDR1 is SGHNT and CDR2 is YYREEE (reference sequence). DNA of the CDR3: TGTGCCAGCAGCCAGGGGGGCAGGACACACTACGAGCAGTACTTC. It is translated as CASSQGGRTHYEQYF. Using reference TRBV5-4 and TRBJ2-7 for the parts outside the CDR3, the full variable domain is ETGVTQSPTHLIKTRGQQVTLRCSSQSGHNTVSWYQQALGQGPQFIFQYYREEENGRGNFPPRFSGLQFPNYSSELNVNALELDDSALYLCASSQGGRTHYEQYFGPGTRLTVT.

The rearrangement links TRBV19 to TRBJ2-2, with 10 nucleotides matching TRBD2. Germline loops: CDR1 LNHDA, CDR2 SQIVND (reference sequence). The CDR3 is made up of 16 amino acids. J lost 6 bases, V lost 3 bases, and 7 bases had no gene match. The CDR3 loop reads CASSIPSGSFPGELFF. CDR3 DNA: TGTGCCAGTAGTATCCCTAGCGGGAGCTTTCCCGGGGAGCTGTTTTTT.

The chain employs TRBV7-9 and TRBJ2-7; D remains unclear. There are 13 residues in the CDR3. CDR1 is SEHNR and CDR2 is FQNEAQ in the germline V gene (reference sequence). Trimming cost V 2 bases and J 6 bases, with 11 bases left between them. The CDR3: CASSLTDSSEQYV. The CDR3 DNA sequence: TGTGCCAGCAGCTTAACTGATTCGAGCGAGCAGTACGTC.

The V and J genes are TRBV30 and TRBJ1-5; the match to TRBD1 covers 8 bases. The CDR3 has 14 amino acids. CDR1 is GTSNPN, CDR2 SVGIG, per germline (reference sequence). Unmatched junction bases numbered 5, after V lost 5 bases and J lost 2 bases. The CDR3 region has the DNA TGTGCCTGGGGGAAACAGGGGGGCAATCAGCCCCAGCATTTT. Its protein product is CAWGKQGGNQPQHF.

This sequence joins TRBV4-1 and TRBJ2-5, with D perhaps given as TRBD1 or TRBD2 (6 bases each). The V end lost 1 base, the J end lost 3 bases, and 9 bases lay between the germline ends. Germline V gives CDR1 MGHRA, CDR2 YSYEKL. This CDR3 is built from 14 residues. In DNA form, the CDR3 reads TGCGCCAGCAGCCAAGGGGGGGACAAAGAGACCCAGTACTTC. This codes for CASSQGGDKETQYF.

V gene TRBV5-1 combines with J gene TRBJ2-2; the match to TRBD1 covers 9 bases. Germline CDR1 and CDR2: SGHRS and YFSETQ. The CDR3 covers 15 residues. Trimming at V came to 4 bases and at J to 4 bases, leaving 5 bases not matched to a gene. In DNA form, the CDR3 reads TGCGCCAGCAGCCCCGGGACAGGGTTCACCGGGGAGCTGTTTTTT. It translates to CASSPGTGFTGELFF.

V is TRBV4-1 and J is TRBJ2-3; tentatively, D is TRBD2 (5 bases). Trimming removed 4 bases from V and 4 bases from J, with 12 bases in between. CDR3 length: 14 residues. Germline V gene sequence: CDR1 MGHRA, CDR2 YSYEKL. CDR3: CASSPPLVADTQYF. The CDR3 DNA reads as TGCGCCAGCAGCCCCCCACTAGTCGCAGATACGCAGTATTTT.

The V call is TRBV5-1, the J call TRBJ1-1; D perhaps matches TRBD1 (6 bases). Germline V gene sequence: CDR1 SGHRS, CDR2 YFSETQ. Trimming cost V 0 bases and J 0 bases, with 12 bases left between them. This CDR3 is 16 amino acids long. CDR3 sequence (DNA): TGCGCCAGCAGCTTGGCGGTGGGGGGCATGAACACTGAAGCTTTCTTT. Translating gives CASSLAVGGMNTEAFF.

CDR3: CASNRGRVSTDTQYF. In DNA form, the CDR3 reads TGTGCCAGTAATCGCGGGCGGGTTAGCACAGATACGCAGTATTTT. The rearrangement joins TRBV19 to TRBJ2-3; D is possibly TRBD2 (5 bases). Germline CDR1 and CDR2: LNHDA and SQIVND (reference sequence). The V and J ends lost 7 bases and 0 bases respectively, with 14 bases between them. The CDR3 runs to 15 residues.

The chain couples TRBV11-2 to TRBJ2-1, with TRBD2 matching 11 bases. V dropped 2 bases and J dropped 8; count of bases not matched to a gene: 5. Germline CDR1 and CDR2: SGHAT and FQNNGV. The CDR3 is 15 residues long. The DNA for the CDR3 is TGTGCCAGCAGCTTACTAGCGGGAGGATCCCATGAGCAGTTCTTC. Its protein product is CASSLLAGGSHEQFF.

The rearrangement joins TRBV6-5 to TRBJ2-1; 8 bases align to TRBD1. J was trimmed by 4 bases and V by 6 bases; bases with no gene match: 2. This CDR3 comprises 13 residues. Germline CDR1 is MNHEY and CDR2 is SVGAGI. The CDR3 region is CASSRQGYNEQFF. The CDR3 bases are TGTGCCAGCAGCCGACAGGGGTACAATGAGCAGTTCTTC.

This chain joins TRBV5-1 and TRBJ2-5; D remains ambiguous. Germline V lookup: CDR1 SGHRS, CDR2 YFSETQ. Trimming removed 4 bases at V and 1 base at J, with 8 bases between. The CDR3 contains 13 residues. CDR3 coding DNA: TGCGCCAGCAGCGCCGGTGTCCAAGAGACCCAGTACTTC. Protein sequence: CASSAGVQETQYF.

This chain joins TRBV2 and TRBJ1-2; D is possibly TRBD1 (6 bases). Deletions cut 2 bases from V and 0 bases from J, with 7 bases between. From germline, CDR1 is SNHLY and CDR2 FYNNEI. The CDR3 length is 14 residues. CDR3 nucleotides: TGTGCCAGCAGTGAACAGGGGTCTAACTATGGCTACACCTTC. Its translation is CASSEQGSNYGYTF.

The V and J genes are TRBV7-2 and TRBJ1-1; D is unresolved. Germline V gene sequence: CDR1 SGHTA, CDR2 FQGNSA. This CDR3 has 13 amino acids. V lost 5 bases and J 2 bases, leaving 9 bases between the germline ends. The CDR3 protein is CASSAFGNTEAFF. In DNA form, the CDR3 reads TGTGCCAGCAGCGCCTTCGGAAACACTGAAGCTTTCTTT.

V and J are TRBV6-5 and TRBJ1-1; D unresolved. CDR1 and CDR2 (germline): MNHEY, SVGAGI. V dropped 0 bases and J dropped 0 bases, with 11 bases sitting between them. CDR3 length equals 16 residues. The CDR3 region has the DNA TGTGCCAGCAGTTACTCGATAGGGCATATGAACACTGAAGCTTTCTTT. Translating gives CASSYSIGHMNTEAFF.